This TCR beta chain is drawn from a study of blood T cell repertoires in COVID-19. Turning to the study itself: Both acute and convalescent COVID-19 samples were obtained from the United States, Italy and Spain.

This clone was recorded only once. The table came from immunoSEQ multiplex PCR; TCRdb's copy has only in-frame clones and leaves some out. The sample consists of 200,000 to 250,000 clones, more than 85% of them appearing once. The length of the CDR3 is 14 residues. Germline V gene lookup returns CDR1 MNHNS and CDR2 SASEGT. The ends were cut back, 0 bases at V and 7 bases at J, with 10 bases in the middle. The TCR sequence derives from a man aged 55 to 70 with COVID-19, enrolled during active disease. The chain links TRBV6-1 to TRBJ1-5; D is unclear. The sequenced sample consisted of peripheral blood. DNA of the CDR3: TGTGCCAGCAGTGAAGCGGGAAGGAGGCAGCCCCAGCATTTT. Its translation is CASSEAGRRQPQHF.